A selection of T cell receptor beta chains follows, all from one sample in a study of CD4+ T cells in melanoma. Generated by immunoSEQ multiplex PCR, the TCRdb table keeps only in-frame clones and is missing some. Found here are some 120,000 clones, around 92% of them singletons; the top ten hold 3% to 4%. What was sequenced was peripheral blood. The receptors derive from a human donor with melanoma. CDR3s include the opening cysteine and the closing phenylalanine or tryptophan. A D gene is named only where the DNA matches it firmly. Expanded clones are given a class, and other clones once, few, many or no size at all.

clone_size	v_call	cdr3_length	d_call	j_call	cdr3_aa	cdr3_nt
-	TRBV4-1	20	TRBD2	TRBJ2-1	CASSQGLAGVYLISYNEQFF	TGCGCCAGCAGCCAAGGACTAGCGGGGGTCTACCTCATTTCCTACAATGAGCAGTTCTTC
-	TRBV5-1	12	TRBD1	TRBJ2-7	CASSQTGTGQYF	TGCGCCAGCAGCCAGACAGGGACAGGGCAGTACTTC
-	TRBV5-1	12	-	TRBJ2-2	CASSHNTGELFF	TGCGCCAGCAGCCACAACACCGGGGAGCTGTTTTTT
once	TRBV2	15	-	TRBJ1-3	CASEGGPLSGNTIYF	TGTGCCAGCGAGGGGGGGCCCCTCTCTGGAAACACCATATATTTT
-	TRBV19	16	TRBD1	TRBJ2-1	CASSSMGTGEDNEQFF	TGTGCCAGTAGTAGTATGGGGACAGGGGAGGACAATGAGCAGTTCTTC
-	TRBV4-3	21	TRBD2	TRBJ2-3	CASSPDQRLAGLMTSTDTQYF	TGCGCCAGCAGCCCAGACCAGAGACTAGCGGGTCTTATGACTAGCACAGATACGCAGTATTTT
-	TRBV29-1	13	-	TRBJ2-1	CSGTVSSYNEQFF	TGCAGCGGCACCGTTAGCTCCTACAATGAGCAGTTCTTC
once	TRBV7-2	14	-	TRBJ1-1	CASSITGTNTEAFF	TGTGCCAGCAGCATAACAGGGACGAACACTGAAGCTTTCTTT
-	TRBV6-5	16	TRBD1	TRBJ1-1	CASSYVGQASNTEAFF	TGTGCCAGCAGTTACGTAGGACAGGCTTCGAACACTGAAGCTTTCTTT
once	TRBV28	12	-	TRBJ1-5	CASRSPPQPQHF	TGTGCCAGCAGATCCCCACCCCAGCCCCAGCATTTT
-	TRBV7-2	15	-	TRBJ2-7	CASSLGGGRSYEQYF	TGTGCCAGCAGCTTAGGGGGAGGAAGGTCCTACGAGCAGTACTTC
once	TRBV4-3	16	TRBD2	TRBJ2-3	CASSQVVAGPADTQYF	TGCGCCAGCAGCCAGGTCGTAGCGGGGCCCGCGGATACGCAGTATTTT
-	TRBV6-5	16	TRBD1	TRBJ2-3	CASSYSRTGGTDTQYF	TGTGCCAGCAGTTACTCCCGGACAGGGGGGACAGATACGCAGTATTTT
-	TRBV19	15	-	TRBJ2-5	CASSIDPPPAKTQYF	TGTGCCAGTAGTATAGATCCCCCGCCTGCGAAGACCCAGTACTTC
-	TRBV11-2	14	-	TRBJ1-2	CASSLDRSDYGYTF	TGTGCCAGCAGCCTTGACAGGTCCGACTATGGCTACACCTTC
-	TRBV7-9	16	-	TRBJ1-2	CASSFRGGVGASGYTF	TGTGCCAGCAGCTTCCGGGGAGGCGTTGGCGCTTCCGGCTACACCTTC
-	TRBV28	15	-	TRBJ2-5	CASSFLQGGQETQYF	TGTGCCAGCAGTTTCCTTCAGGGGGGGCAAGAGACCCAGTACTTC
-	TRBV5-5	15	-	TRBJ2-5	CASSRLSGVQETQYF	TGTGCCAGCAGCCGGCTCTCCGGAGTGCAAGAGACCCAGTACTTC
-	TRBV19	12	-	TRBJ1-2	CASSIWGYGYTF	TGTGCCAGTAGTATCTGGGGCTATGGCTACACCTTC
-	TRBV4-2	16	-	TRBJ1-5	CASSQVGARGDQPQHF	TGTGCCAGCAGCCAAGTTGGGGCTAGGGGAGATCAGCCCCAGCATTTT
once	TRBV2	15	-	TRBJ2-1	CASSDPRDTNNEQFF	TGTGCCAGCAGTGACCCCCGGGACACCAACAATGAGCAGTTCTTC
once	TRBV7-8	19	-	TRBJ2-4	CASSLAPRLPEGAKNIQYF	TGTGCCAGCAGCTTAGCCCCCAGGCTACCGGAGGGGGCCAAAAACATTCAGTACTTC
-	TRBV7-2	15	-	TRBJ1-5	CASSLYSSGDQPQHF	TGTGCCAGCAGCTTATATTCTAGCGGGGATCAGCCCCAGCATTTT
-	TRBV2	14	-	TRBJ2-1	CASSENYSYNEQFF	TGTGCCAGCAGTGAAAACTACTCCTACAATGAGCAGTTCTTC
-	TRBV30	13	-	TRBJ2-7	CAWSEQGGDEQYF	TGTGCCTGGAGTGAGCAGGGTGGCGACGAGCAGTACTTC
-	TRBV5-4	16	TRBD2	TRBJ2-2	CASSLGLAGGTGELFF	TGTGCCAGCAGCTTGGGACTAGCCGGGGGCACCGGGGAGCTGTTTTTT
-	TRBV7-2	14	-	TRBJ2-3	CASSYTGQGDTQYF	TGTGCCAGCAGCTACACAGGGCAGGGAGATACGCAGTATTTT
-	TRBV9	15	-	TRBJ1-5	CASGTGGAQVLPQHF	TGTGCCAGCGGGACCGGGGGGGCCCAAGTTCTGCCCCAGCATTTT
-	TRBV13	16	-	TRBJ2-7	CASTLRLRSGPYEQYF	TGTGCCAGCACCCTGAGGTTGCGTAGCGGCCCCTACGAGCAGTACTTC
-	TRBV4-1	13	-	TRBJ2-3	CASSQEGTDTQYF	TGCGCCAGCAGCCAAGAAGGGACAGATACGCAGTATTTT
-	TRBV19	14	-	TRBJ2-7	CASSIRTFTYEQYF	TGTGCCAGTAGTATCCGGACTTTTACCTACGAGCAGTACTTC
-	TRBV5-1	15	-	TRBJ2-7	CASSLGPSESYEQYF	TGCGCCAGCAGCTTGGGCCCTAGCGAATCCTACGAGCAGTACTTC